The TCR beta chain described here comes from a study of T cell responses to AZD1222 COVID-19 vaccine. Study outcomes and limitations: Females outnumbered males among donors, who were mostly white British; clonal diversity was possibly underestimated.

About this clone itself: What it recognizes is unknown.

In germline, CDR1 is SGHAT, CDR2 FQNNGV. The CDR3 contains 16 residues. J gave up 4 bases and V 3 bases, and 5 bases lay outside the gene matches. The repertoire was sequenced with immunoSEQ multiplex PCR; TCRdb's copy has only in-frame clones and lacks some. The sample holds some 170,000 clones, approximately 88% seen once. The chain is built from TRBV11-2 and TRBJ2-2; 10 nucleotides match TRBD1. The sequenced sample was peripheral blood, obtained on day 0 of AZD1222 vaccination. The clonotype originates from an adult in good health. CDR3 sequence: CASSLGQGSLTGELFF. The CDR3 region has the DNA TGTGCCAGCAGCTTGGGACAGGGGTCCCTCACCGGGGAGCTGTTTTTT.